This is a list of T cell receptor beta chains from one sample in a study of cytomegalovirus exposure and HLA in healthy donors. Some clones are missing from TCRdb's copy, which holds only in-frame ones; the method was immunoSEQ multiplex PCR. Of 210,000 or so clones in the sample, around 83% were seen once. Sequenced: PBMCs. These receptors were taken from a girl aged 10 to 17 in good health and CMV-seronegative. CDR3s include the opening cysteine and the closing phenylalanine or tryptophan. A D gene is named only where the DNA matches it firmly.

>TRBV13|NA|TRBJ1-6
CASSPRQVNSPLHF
>TRBV7-2|NA|TRBJ2-1
CASSAPGTRNEQFF
>TRBV7-9|NA|TRBJ1-1
CASSLLGVTDVNTEAFF
>TRBV6-1|TRBD1|TRBJ1-2
CASSYQGQGTNGYTF
>TRBV7-7|NA|TRBJ2-1
CASSPGGGGGWNEQFF
>TRBV7-2|NA|TRBJ1-1
CASSLGYVGAEAFF
>TRBV6-1|TRBD1|TRBJ1-5
CASSPTGGHQPQHF
>TRBV5-4|TRBD1|TRBJ1-5
CASSLQGQGENQPQHF
>TRBV18|TRBD2|TRBJ2-7
CASSLGISSGGLYEQYF
>TRBV7-6|NA|TRBJ1-6
CASSLAQGPNSPLHF
>TRBV2|TRBD1|TRBJ2-1
CASSERRDRGWYEQFF
>TRBV7-9|NA|TRBJ2-5
CASSQTMIQEETQYF
>TRBV5-1|NA|TRBJ2-7
CASSPEQISYEQYF
>TRBV6-5|NA|TRBJ1-1
CASSYSASTEAFF
>TRBV5-6|TRBD2|TRBJ2-1
CASSFDFWASGKSYNEQFF
>TRBV28|TRBD2|TRBJ2-1
CASSLWASGRENEQFF
>TRBV6-1|NA|TRBJ1-5
CASSEELGVSGQPQHF
>TRBV18|TRBD2|TRBJ2-4
CASSPGTSGGDIQYF
>TRBV6-6|TRBD2|TRBJ2-7
CASSPPSGRAAEQYF
>TRBV15|TRBD1|TRBJ2-1
CATSSPRTGVGNEQFF
>TRBV5-1|NA|TRBJ1-1
CASSAGSHTEAFF
>TRBV28|NA|TRBJ1-6
CAGQTEDHNSPLHF
>TRBV9|TRBD1|TRBJ2-2
CASSPGTGEYAGELFF
>TRBV9|NA|TRBJ1-3
CASSAGEFGGNTIYF
>TRBV15|TRBD2|TRBJ2-5
CATSRALAGQETQYF
>TRBV10-3|TRBD1|TRBJ1-4
CAIAKGQAGNEKLFF
>TRBV5-1|TRBD2|TRBJ2-1
CASSQLAGGTYNEQFF
>TRBV6-5|TRBD2|TRBJ2-7
CASSPYSGGGYEQYF
>TRBV7-3|TRBD1|TRBJ1-1
CASSHGTANTEAFF
>TRBV28|NA|TRBJ2-1
CASSLGLGRADEQFF
>TRBV20-1|NA|TRBJ1-2
CSASVRGYTF
>TRBV6-5|TRBD2|TRBJ2-1
CASGRGGNNEQFF
>TRBV6-1|TRBD1|TRBJ1-6
CASSELQGSIRSPLHF
>TRBV6-5|TRBD1|TRBJ1-1
CASSYSDRGLAFF
>TRBV5-4|TRBD2|TRBJ2-1
CASSLGGFYNEQFF
>TRBV13|NA|TRBJ1-1
CASRDAPELNTEAFF
>TRBV5-6|NA|TRBJ2-3
CASSLDQTGTDTQYF
>TRBV5-1|NA|TRBJ2-1
CASSAGGDSNEQFF
>TRBV7-6|NA|TRBJ2-7
CASSSAGTYEQYF
>TRBV29-1|TRBD2|TRBJ2-1
CSVRHLAGGRNEQFF
>TRBV2|TRBD2|TRBJ2-7
CASIPSRGISMEQYF
>TRBV7-2|TRBD1|TRBJ1-3
CASSLGQGAGGNTIYF
>TRBV9|NA|TRBJ2-2
CASSVVGGSSPYTGELFF
>TRBV28|NA|TRBJ1-2
CASSLGQGSNYGYTF
>TRBV5-1|TRBD1|TRBJ2-3
CASSLGPGQGADTQYF
>TRBV28|NA|TRBJ2-7
CASSQGYYEQYF
>TRBV4-2|TRBD2|TRBJ2-3
CASSQESAGGPRTDTQYF